These 28 T cell receptor beta chains share one sample of origin, sequenced in a study of T cells in Graves' hyperthyroidism and ophthalmopathy. Authors of the study amplified TCR beta CDR3 regions from RNA transcripts. HTBI primers were employed in a first-round RT-PCR of the TCR CDR3. TCRdb processed the multiplex PCR reads anew with MiXCR; each CDR3 protein has one entry. In the table there are 370,000 or so distinct CDR3 sequences, about 15% of which are singletons. The sequencing sample was made of blood. The receptors here all came from a woman aged 18-30 years with Graves' hyperthyroidism that later progressed to Graves' ophthalmopathy.

This clonotype was found many times. V is TRBV6-5 and J is TRBJ2-5; D is unresolved. Trimming cost V 0 bases and J 1 base, with 6 bases left between them. Germline V gene lookup returns CDR1 MNHEY and CDR2 SVGAGI. The CDR3 has 14 residues. The CDR3 coding sequence is TGTGCCAGCAGTTACTCTTCCCGCCAAGAGACCCAGTACTTC. It yields the protein CASSYSSRQETQYF.

This clonotype appeared many times. The rearrangement joins TRBV28 to TRBJ2-1, with TRBD2 matching over 9 bases. Germline values: CDR1 MDHEN, CDR2 SYDVKM. Unmatched junction bases numbered 5, after V lost 5 bases and J lost 3 bases. The CDR3 is 15 residues long. The CDR3 protein is CASSPGTSSYNEQFF. DNA for the CDR3: TGTGCCAGCAGTCCCGGGACTAGCAGCTACAATGAGCAGTTCTTC.

This clonotype was seen many times. The V call is TRBV7-9, the J call TRBJ2-7; unclear D gene. V was clipped by 5 bases and J by 3 bases, with 11 bases between them. CDR3 size: 13 residues. The germline gives CDR1 SEHNR, CDR2 FQNEAQ (reference sequence). Written as DNA, the CDR3 is TGTGCCAGCAGCCCCGGTAGGGTCTACGAGCAGTACTTC. Protein product: CASSPGRVYEQYF.

The table lists this clonotype with many counts. The J gene is TRBJ1-2, the V gene TRBV28; D might be TRBD1 (5 bases). Germline values: CDR1 MDHEN, CDR2 SYDVKM. There are 13 residues in the CDR3. The ends were cut back, 6 bases at V and 5 bases at J, with 13 bases in the middle. The CDR3 loop reads CASRSAGSYGYTF. The CDR3 DNA reads as TGTGCCAGCAGGTCGGCAGGGAGTTATGGCTACACCTTC.

Ten or more counts support this clonotype. The chain carries TRBV20-1 and TRBJ2-5, with D unclear. This CDR3 spans 10 amino acids. The germline V gene encodes CDR1 DFQATT and CDR2 SNEGSKA (reference sequence). V was cut by 2 bases and J by 12 bases, with 10 bases left in between. CDR3 sequence: CSARSRAEYF. Here the CDR3 DNA reads TGCAGTGCTAGAAGTAGGGCGGAGTACTTC.

Comments on this clonotype: A much larger clonotype is one base distant, so this may be a read error. CDR3 in amino acids: CASGLGGWLIPYEQYF. The DNA for the CDR3 is TGTGCCAGCGGTTTAGGGGGGTGGCTTATCCCCTACGAGCAGTACTTC. J is TRBJ2-7 and V is TRBV12-3 or TRBV12-4; D assignment may be TRBD1 or TRBD2 (6 bases each). The CDR3 is made up of 16 amino acids.

This clonotype was recorded at least ten times. J is TRBJ1-5 and V is TRBV2; 8 positions match TRBD1. Unmatched junction bases numbered 9, after V lost 6 bases and J lost 2 bases. The CDR3 is 16 amino acids. Germline V gives CDR1 SNHLY, CDR2 FYNNEI. CDR3 amino acids: CASRGQGASGNQPQHF. CDR3 DNA: TGTGCCAGCAGAGGGCAGGGGGCGAGTGGCAATCAGCCCCAGCATTTT.

This clonotype was seen repeatedly, ten times or more. The V and J genes are TRBV28 and TRBJ2-7; TRBD2 might be the D (5 bases). The CDR3 is made up of 17 amino acids. With 4 bases removed from V and 2 bases from J, the gap between germline ends came to 21 bases. Germline V gene sequence: CDR1 MDHEN, CDR2 SYDVKM. The CDR3, as DNA: TGTGCCAGCAGTTCCCCAGTGGACGGGGAAAGCCCCTACGAGCAGTACTTC. It specifies CASSSPVDGESPYEQYF.

This clonotype has ten or more counts. The chain combines TRBV6-1 with TRBJ1-5; 8 bases are a match to TRBD1. Germline V CDR1 and CDR2: MNHNS, SASEGT. This CDR3 has 16 amino acids. V was pared by 5 bases and J by 0 bases, with 6 bases of the junction left unmatched. CDR3: CASSRDRINSNQPQHF. The DNA for the CDR3 is TGTGCCAGCAGTCGGGACAGGATTAATAGCAATCAGCCCCAGCATTTT.

On this clonotype: Possible read error: a much larger clone is one base away. This sequence joins TRBV27 and TRBJ2-1; 7 nucleotides match TRBD2. After removal of 5 bases from V and 5 bases from J, the junction contained 3 bases not matched to a gene. From germline, CDR1 is MNHEY and CDR2 SMNVEV (reference sequence). This CDR3 has 13 amino acids. The CDR3 sequence: CASSRGVHNEQFF. Here the CDR3 DNA reads TGTGCCAGCAGTCGGGGGGTCCACAATGAGCAGTTCTTC.

Many counts were recorded for this clonotype. V usage is TRBV6-2 or TRBV6-3 and J usage is TRBJ2-7, with 7 bases fitting TRBD1. The CDR3 contains 14 residues. Germline loops: CDR1 MNHEY, CDR2 SVGEGT. With V trimmed by 6 bases and J by 3 bases, 8 bases remained unmatched. DNA for the CDR3: TGTGCCAGCAGAGACCTGGCAGGGGGCTACGAGCAGTACTTC. It specifies CASRDLAGGYEQYF.

This clonotype was found many times. The chain carries TRBV20-1 and TRBJ2-1; TRBD2 is a possible D gene (5 bases). V was pared by 0 bases and J by 4 bases, with 13 bases between. Germline CDR1 is DFQATT and CDR2 is SNEGSKA (reference sequence). This CDR3 has 15 amino acids. For the CDR3, the DNA is TGCAGTGCTAGAGATCGGGGAAGATTATACAATGAGCAGTTCTTC. This encodes CSARDRGRLYNEQFF.

This clonotype came up many times. The chain is built from TRBV15 and TRBJ2-1, with unresolved D. CDR1 and CDR2 (germline): LNHNV, YYDKDF (reference sequence). Trimming stripped 9 bases from V and 3 bases from J, with 18 bases between. This CDR3 is 15 amino acids long. The CDR3 nucleotides read TGTGCCACAACCAGGAGAAGAGCTAACTACAATGAGCAGTTCTTC. It yields the protein CATTRRRANYNEQFF.

This chain joins TRBV7-8 and TRBJ2-7; D may be TRBD1 (5 bases). The CDR3 sequence is 14 residues long. Trimming left V 4 bases short and J 3 bases short, with 13 bases between. The germline V gene has CDR1 SGHVS and CDR2 FQNEAQ. Here the CDR3 DNA reads TGTGCCAGCAGCTCTGAGACAGAGTACTACGAGCAGTACTTC. It translates to CASSSETEYYEQYF.

This clonotype was seen repeatedly, ten times or more. The rearrangement links TRBV5-1 to TRBJ2-3; no reliable D call. Germline loops: CDR1 SGHRS, CDR2 YFSETQ. Trimming stripped 1 base from V and 2 bases from J, with 8 bases between. The CDR3 length is 14 residues. The CDR3, as DNA: TGCGCCAGCAGCTTGACTCGGTCCACAGATACGCAGTATTTT. The encoded protein is CASSLTRSTDTQYF.

For this clonotype: This may stem from a read error, because a much larger clone lies one nucleotide away. The rearrangement links TRBV10-3 to TRBJ1-6; D call uncertain. This CDR3 contains 18 residues. Germline-derived CDR1 and CDR2 are ENHRY and SYGVKD. The DNA for the CDR3 is TGTGACATCAGTGAACGACCCGGCGTTAGCTCCTATAATTCACCCCTCCACTTT. Its translation: CDISERPGVSSYNSPLHF.

There are many counts of this clonotype. The gene calls are TRBV27 and TRBJ1-1; no reliable D call. The germline V gene encodes CDR1 MNHEY and CDR2 SMNVEV (reference sequence). Trimming left V 5 bases short and J 4 bases short, with 14 bases between. The CDR3 totals 14 residues. CDR3 sequence reads: CASSRYGSGTEAFF. CDR3 DNA: TGTGCCAGCAGTCGCTACGGGTCTGGCACTGAAGCTTTCTTT.

The rearrangement joins TRBV27 to TRBJ1-2, with TRBD1 identical over 8 bases. The ends lost 7 bases at V and 9 bases at J; junction bases unmatched: 4. The CDR3 runs 11 residues. From germline, CDR1 is MNHEY and CDR2 SMNVEV (reference sequence). The CDR3 nucleotides read TGTGCCAGCAAGGGACAGGAAAGCTACACCTTC. Translating gives CASKGQESYTF.

This clonotype was picked up many times. This CDR3 reads CASSEDRTNTGELFF. DNA for the CDR3: TGTGCCAGCAGTGAAGACAGAACGAACACCGGGGAGCTGTTTTTT. This chain uses TRBV2 with TRBJ2-2, with D hard to call. CDR1 and CDR2 (germline): SNHLY, FYNNEI. The CDR3 consists of 15 residues. With 1 base removed from V and 0 bases from J, the gap between germline ends came to 6 bases.

The chain carries TRBV3-1 and TRBJ2-3; TRBD2 matches at 8 bases. This CDR3 spans 16 amino acids. Germline CDR1 and CDR2: LGHDT and YNNKEL (reference sequence). The J segment lost 5 bases and the V segment lost 0 bases, leaving 7 bases of the junction unmatched. The DNA for the CDR3 is TGTGCCAGCAGCCAAGATAGAGCGGGAGACGGAGATACGCAGTATTTT. It encodes CASSQDRAGDGDTQYF.

This clonotype was counted only a few times. V gene TRBV6-2 or TRBV6-3 combines with J gene TRBJ2-6, with D possibly TRBD2 on 5 matching bases. V lost 4 bases and J 4 bases, leaving 14 bases between the germline ends. Germline assignment: CDR1 MNHEY and CDR2 SVGEGT. The CDR3 has 16 residues. The CDR3 protein is CASSSPGSGGANVLTF. In DNA, the CDR3 is TGTGCCAGCAGTTCGCCGGGGTCAGGCGGGGCCAACGTCCTGACTTTC.

This clonotype was counted ten times or more. The V call is TRBV29-1, the J call TRBJ2-1; D is ambiguous. Germline V gene sequence: CDR1 SQVTM, CDR2 ANQGSEA. The V end was cut by 0 bases, the J end by 2 bases, with 14 bases between. The CDR3 is 16 amino acids. CDR3 sequence reads: CSVEEPARATYNEQFF. The CDR3, as DNA: TGCAGCGTTGAAGAGCCCGCTAGGGCGACCTACAATGAGCAGTTCTTC.

The sample holds many counts of this clonotype. This chain uses TRBV7-6 with TRBJ1-4; 10 bases line up with TRBD1. The CDR3 length is 15 residues. Germline V gene data show CDR1 as SGHVS and CDR2 as FNYEAQ. V shed 1 base and J 4 bases; nucleotides not matched to a gene: 0. Written as DNA, the CDR3 is TGTGCCAGCAGCTTAGGGACAGGGGGTAATGAAAAACTGTTTTTT. Protein: CASSLGTGGNEKLFF.

This clonotype showed up many times. Here the CDR3 reads CASSFELLETQYF. The DNA for the CDR3 is TGTGCCAGCAGCTTTGAGTTATTGGAGACCCAGTACTTC. V is TRBV7-8 and J is TRBJ2-5; D unclear. This CDR3 is 13 amino acids long. Per the germline V gene, CDR1 is SGHVS and CDR2 is FQNEAQ. Between the trimmed V and J ends, which lost 3 bases and 5 bases, there was a span of 10 bases.

In this sample, this clonotype turned up many times. This chain connects TRBV6-5 to TRBJ1-1; D possibly corresponds to TRBD1 (5 bases). CDR1 is MNHEY, CDR2 SVGAGI, per germline. V dropped 0 bases and J dropped 1 base, with 12 bases sitting between them. The CDR3 is 16 residues long. This CDR3 reads CASSYSLGHQNTEAFF. CDR3 DNA: TGTGCCAGCAGTTACTCGCTAGGACACCAGAACACTGAAGCTTTCTTT.

The chain has TRBV6-6 and TRBJ2-7, with 8 bases matching TRBD2. The CDR3 has 14 residues. Germline CDR1 is MNHNY and CDR2 is SVGAGI (reference sequence). V lost 2 bases, J lost 4 bases, and 4 bases stayed unmatched. CDR3 DNA sequence: TGTGCCAGCAGTTACAAGGGACTAGGGTACGAGCAGTACTTC. It codes for CASSYKGLGYEQYF.

This clonotype was recorded at least ten times. The chain links TRBV20-1 to TRBJ1-2; 9 bases are a match to TRBD1. CDR3 length: 14 residues. Germline CDR1 and CDR2: DFQATT and SNEGSKA (reference sequence). After removal of 7 bases from V and 0 bases from J, the junction contained 6 bases not matched to a gene. The CDR3 DNA reads as TGCAGTGTAGCGGGGACAGGGCCTAACTATGGCTACACCTTC. This sequence encodes CSVAGTGPNYGYTF.

In this sample, this clonotype turned up a few times. The chain employs TRBV7-3 and TRBJ1-1; 7 nucleotides match TRBD1. There are 14 residues in the CDR3. Germline V gene lookup returns CDR1 SGHTA and CDR2 FQGTGA. With V trimmed by 2 bases and J by 4 bases, 4 bases remained unmatched. This chain's CDR3 is CASSLQAGGTEAFF. The CDR3 region has the DNA TGTGCCAGCAGCTTACAGGCAGGGGGCACTGAAGCTTTCTTT.